Below are 10 T cell receptor beta chains sequenced from a single sample in a study of blood T cell repertoires in COVID-19. Data came from immunoSEQ multiplex PCR; TCRdb stores just in-frame clones and leaves some out. This table has about 140,000 clones, about 79% appearing once. Sequenced input: peripheral blood. These receptors originate from an elderly woman with active or convalescent COVID-19.

This clone has ten or more counts. CDR3 sequence (DNA): TGTGCCAGCAGCCCCCCGGGACAGGGCAATCAGCCCCAGCATTTT. It codes for CASSPPGQGNQPQHF. The chain has TRBV7-8 and TRBJ1-5; 8 nucleotides line up with TRBD1. Germline CDR1 and CDR2: SGHVS and FQNEAQ. Trimming took 5 bases from V and 2 from J; bases not matched to a gene: 5. The CDR3 totals 15 residues.

The chain has TRBV12-3 or TRBV12-4 and TRBJ1-2; D unresolved. Trimming removed 2 bases from V and 7 bases from J, with 5 bases in between. This CDR3 contains 11 residues. CDR3 bases: TGTGCCAGCAGTTTAATATCTGGCTACACCTTC. Its protein is CASSLISGYTF.

The rearrangement uses TRBV2 and TRBJ2-7; TRBD1 might be the D (6 bases). Germline V CDR1 and CDR2: SNHLY, FYNNEI. The CDR3 is 12 residues long. V lost 4 bases and J lost 7, with 11 bases in between. CDR3 nucleotides: TGTGCCAGCAGTGGAACAGGGAATGAGCAGTACTTC. It yields the protein CASSGTGNEQYF. The entire variable domain, with the rest obtained from reference TRBV2 and TRBJ2-7, is as follows: EPEVTQTPSHQVTQMGQEVILRCVPISNHLYFYWYRQILGQKVEFLVSFYNNEISEKSEIFDDQFSVERPDGSNFTLKIRSTKLEDSAMYFCASSGTGNEQYFGPGTRLTVT.

This clone came up once. The rearrangement links TRBV18 to TRBJ1-5; possibly TRBD1 for D (5 bases). Per the germline V gene, CDR1 is KGHSH and CDR2 is LQKENI. Trimming pared 3 bases from V and 7 bases from J, leaving 13 bases between. The CDR3 consists of 14 residues. CDR3 sequence (DNA): TGTGCCAGCTCACCGGGGGGACTGCGGCAGCCCCAGCATTTT. Protein: CASSPGGLRQPQHF. Full variable domain (outside the CDR3, taken from reference TRBV18 and TRBJ1-5): NAGVMQNPRHLVRRRGQEARLRCSPMKGHSHVYWYRQLPEEGLKFMVYLQKENIIDESGMPKERFSAEFPKEGPSILRIQQVVRGDSAAYFCASSPGGLRQPQHFGDGTRLSIL.

This rearrangement joins TRBV30 to TRBJ1-3; TRBD1 aligns across 11 bases. CDR1 GTSNPN and CDR2 SVGIG come from the germline V gene (reference sequence). The trim removed 4 bases at V and 0 bases at J, leaving 8 bases unmatched. The CDR3 runs 17 residues. The CDR3 protein is CAWNRDRGAHSGNTIYF. CDR3 nucleotide sequence: TGTGCCTGGAACAGGGACAGGGGGGCCCACTCTGGAAACACCATATATTTT. Full variable domain (missing parts from reference TRBV30 and TRBJ1-3): SQTIHQWPATLVQPVGSPLSLECTVEGTSNPNLYWYRQAAGRGLQLLFYSVGIGQISSEVPQNLSASRPQDRQFILSSKKLLLSDSGFYLCAWNRDRGAHSGNTIYFGEGSWLTVV.

Only a few counts were recorded for this clone. The chain has TRBV6-2 or TRBV6-3 and TRBJ2-1, with 12 bases lining up with TRBD2. CDR1 MNHEY and CDR2 SVGEGT come from the germline V gene. The ends lost 6 bases at V and 10 bases at J; junction bases unmatched: 13. The CDR3 runs 16 residues. The CDR3 sequence is CASSFGTSGYLTEQFF. CDR3 in DNA: TGTGCCAGCAGCTTCGGGACTAGCGGGTATCTCACCGAGCAGTTCTTC.

Points on this clone: This specimen includes other DNA sequences encoding the same CDR3. V gene TRBV5-6 combines with J gene TRBJ1-1, with TRBD1 as a possible D gene (5 bases). The CDR3 is 13 residues long. With 3 bases removed from V and 3 bases from J, the gap between germline ends came to 9 bases. Germline CDR1 is SGHDT and CDR2 is YYEEEE. The CDR3 loop reads CASSWRGHTEAFF. CDR3 bases: TGTGCCAGCAGCTGGAGGGGACACACTGAAGCTTTCTTT.

This chain links TRBV19 with TRBJ2-1; 14 nucleotides match TRBD2. Germline V gives CDR1 LNHDA, CDR2 SQIVND (reference sequence). V shed 1 base, J shed 7 bases, and the junction held 3 bases outside the gene matches. CDR3 length equals 16 residues. The CDR3 reads CASSIGLAGGWNEQFF. The DNA of the CDR3 is TGTGCCAGTAGTATAGGACTAGCGGGGGGGTGGAATGAGCAGTTCTTC.

The chain uses TRBV9 and TRBJ2-1, with a tentative D call TRBD2 (6 bases). There are 15 residues in the CDR3. V was pared by 0 bases and J by 9 bases, with 16 bases between. Per the germline V gene, CDR1 is SGDLS and CDR2 is YYNGEE. The CDR3 DNA reads TGTGCCAGCAGCGTAGTGGGGACTCCGACACTTGAGCAGTTCTTC. Its protein is CASSVVGTPTLEQFF.

The rearrangement links TRBV19 to TRBJ1-5, with D possibly being TRBD1 (5 bases). The CDR3 consists of 15 residues. Germline CDR1 reads LNHDA; CDR2 reads SQIVND (reference sequence). V was shortened by 4 bases and J by 2 bases, with 12 bases between the two germline ends. Written as DNA, the CDR3 is TGTGCCAGTAGTACAGGCGGGGGACGCAATCAGCCCCAGCATTTT. Protein sequence: CASSTGGGRNQPQHF.